The next 20 T cell receptor beta chains were all read from a single sample in a study of response to subunit inactivated influenza vaccine. TCRdb independently ran MiXCR on the RT-PCR reads; one entry per CDR3 protein. The sample has approximately 480,000 distinct CDR3 sequences, 11% seen once. The material was PBMCs from blood, obtained 40 to 50 days after vaccination. The receptors were gathered from a man aged 50-59 years who received an inactivated influenza vaccine.

On this clonotype: The junction differs from germline at one of its ends, possibly a read error. The chain recombines TRBV2 with TRBJ2-3; 14 bases fit TRBD2. CDR3 length: 16 amino acids. Germline values: CDR1 SNHLY, CDR2 FYNNEI. In nucleotides, the CDR3 is TGTCCCAGCAGTTATGGACTAGCGGGAGGAAAGGGTACGCAGTATTTT. Its translation is CPSSYGLAGGKGTQYF.

The CDR3 DNA reads as TGTGCCAGCAGTGATAAGACAGCGCGAGAGACCCAGTACTTC. Translating it yields CASSDKTARETQYF. V usage is TRBV2 and J usage is TRBJ2-5, with D possibly matching TRBD1 (5 bases). The germline V gene encodes CDR1 SNHLY and CDR2 FYNNEI. V lost 3 bases, J lost 4 bases, and 12 bases lay in between. The CDR3 consists of 14 residues.

Many counts were recorded for this clonotype. The V gene is TRBV27, the J gene TRBJ1-2, with no clear D. Trimming took off 2 bases at V and 4 bases at J, with 8 bases between the two ends. Germline V gene sequence: CDR1 MNHEY, CDR2 SMNVEV (reference sequence). This CDR3 comprises 13 residues. CDR3 bases: TGTGCCAGCAGTTTAGGGCGGTCCTATGGCTACACCTTC. This encodes CASSLGRSYGYTF.

This sequence joins TRBV4-2 and TRBJ2-7, with D uncertain. Germline CDR1 is LGHNA and CDR2 is YNFKEQ. V shed 2 bases and J shed 4 bases, with 6 bases lying between them. This CDR3 region has 12 residues. The CDR3 loop is CASSQNEYEQYF. The CDR3 coding sequence is TGTGCCAGCAGCCAAAATGAATACGAGCAGTACTTC.

In its sample, this clonotype was seen a few times. This sequence joins TRBV11-2 and TRBJ1-1; D is ambiguous. Germline V gives CDR1 SGHAT, CDR2 FQNNGV. CDR3 size: 14 residues. V lost 4 bases and J 7 bases, leaving 16 bases between the germline ends. In DNA form, the CDR3 reads TGTGCCAGCAGCTCCCCCTCTTACCGGGGTGAAGCTTTCTTT. Translation: CASSSPSYRGEAFF.

V is TRBV29-1 and J is TRBJ2-7; no definite D call. The CDR3 consists of 14 residues. V lost 6 bases, J lost 1 base, and 16 bases lay in between. Germline assignment: CDR1 SQVTM and CDR2 ANQGSEA. The CDR3 spells CSVRATFGSYEQYF. CDR3 bases: TGCAGCGTCCGGGCCACGTTTGGGTCCTACGAGCAGTACTTC.

The rearrangement links TRBV5-1 to TRBJ2-3; 10 bases line up with TRBD2. Germline assignment: CDR1 SGHRS and CDR2 YFSETQ. Losses at the gene ends were 0 bases for V and 6 bases for J; bases not matched to a gene: 10. The CDR3 spans 17 residues. CDR3 residues: CASSLAGLAEVFDTQYF. In DNA form, the CDR3 reads TGCGCCAGCAGCTTGGCCGGACTAGCGGAAGTGTTCGATACGCAGTATTTT.

The gene calls are TRBV5-1 and TRBJ2-7; weak D call: TRBD1 (6 bases). V gave up 1 base and J gave up 6 bases, with 11 bases separating them. The CDR3 has 13 amino acids. Germline CDR1 reads SGHRS; CDR2 reads YFSETQ. This CDR3 is CASSLMGAGEQYF. The CDR3 nucleotides read TGCGCCAGCAGCTTGATGGGGGCGGGCGAGCAGTACTTC.

This clonotype has only one observation. This chain connects TRBV9 to TRBJ1-2; D is ambiguous. CDR1 is SGDLS and CDR2 is YYNGEE in the germline V gene. The germline V and J ends were trimmed by 0 bases and 2 bases, with 11 bases remaining between them. The CDR3 spans 15 residues. This CDR3 is CASSVGHGGNYGYTF. Written as DNA, the CDR3 is TGTGCCAGCAGCGTAGGTCATGGCGGGAACTATGGCTACACCTTC. The full variable domain, its missing parts supplied by reference TRBV9 and TRBJ1-2, is DSGVTQTPKHLITATGQRVTLRCSPRSGDLSVYWYQQSLDQGLQFLIQYYNGEERAKGNILERFSAQQFPDLHSELNLSSLELGDSALYFCASSVGHGGNYGYTFGSGTRLTVV.

The J gene is TRBJ1-5, the V gene TRBV6-2 or TRBV6-3, with 8 bases aligning to TRBD1. CDR1 is MNHEY and CDR2 is SVGEGT in the germline V gene. The CDR3 consists of 17 residues. V lost 5 bases, J lost 1 base, and 10 bases stayed unmatched. The CDR3 bases are TGTGCCAGCAGTCCACGAACAGGGGGGATAAGCAATCAGCCCCAGCATTTT. Its translation: CASSPRTGGISNQPQHF.

This clonotype was observed at least ten times. V is TRBV29-1 and J is TRBJ2-2; D might be TRBD2 (5 bases). V lost 3 bases and J lost 7, with 15 bases in between. The CDR3 spans 14 residues. Germline V gives CDR1 SQVTM, CDR2 ANQGSEA. The CDR3 reads CSVDTGRRGGELFF. CDR3 in DNA: TGCAGCGTTGACACGGGCCGACGGGGCGGGGAGCTGTTTTTT.

This clonotype was picked up a small number of times. The chain is built from TRBV20-1 and TRBJ2-2; 11 bases map to TRBD1. Germline trimming cut 1 base from V and 5 bases from J; bases unmatched to any gene: 3. Germline V gives CDR1 DFQATT, CDR2 SNEGSKA (reference sequence). This CDR3 has 15 residues. CDR3 DNA sequence: TGCAGTGCTAGAGTGGGGGACAGGGGGACCGGGGAGCTGTTTTTT. This encodes CSARVGDRGTGELFF.

This clonotype was found a few times. V and J are TRBV2 and TRBJ2-3; 8 positions agree with TRBD1. The ends lost 4 bases at V and 6 bases at J; junction bases unmatched: 6. This CDR3 is built from 14 residues. CDR1 is SNHLY and CDR2 is FYNNEI in the germline V gene. CDR3 coding DNA: TGTGCCAGCAGTGGCCAGGGGGCGTTGGATACGCAGTATTTT. Amino acid sequence: CASSGQGALDTQYF.

The rearrangement links TRBV7-3 to TRBJ2-2; perhaps TRBD2 as D (5 bases). Germline lookup yields CDR1 SGHTA and CDR2 FQGTGA. This CDR3 spans 15 amino acids. V was cut by 3 bases and J by 4 bases, with 12 bases left in between. This chain's CDR3 is CASSFQRGPTGELFF. The CDR3 DNA reads as TGTGCCAGCAGCTTCCAGCGAGGGCCCACCGGGGAGCTGTTTTTT.

This clonotype was detected a few times. This chain links TRBV4-1 with TRBJ2-7; D gene unclear. The CDR3 contains 13 residues. Trimming removed 1 base at V and 2 bases at J, with 6 bases between. From germline, CDR1 is MGHRA and CDR2 YSYEKL. The CDR3 DNA follows: TGCGCCAGCAGCCAAGCAGCTCCCTACGAGCAGTACTTC. It encodes CASSQAAPYEQYF.

This clonotype was seen at least ten times. V usage is TRBV6-2 or TRBV6-3 and J usage is TRBJ2-7; 7 nucleotides match TRBD2. The trim removed 2 bases at V and 3 bases at J, leaving 7 bases unmatched. Germline V CDR1 and CDR2: MNHEY, SVGEGT. This CDR3 is 15 amino acids long. The CDR3 DNA reads TGTGCCAGCAGTTACGCCGGCGGGAGCATCTACGAGCAGTACTTC. This sequence encodes CASSYAGGSIYEQYF.

The chain has TRBV4-2 and TRBJ2-3; D remains unclear. The CDR3 totals 13 residues. Germline CDR1 and CDR2: LGHNA and YNFKEQ. V was pared by 1 base and J by 3 bases, with 5 bases between. The CDR3 region has the DNA TGTGCCAGCAGCCAAGCTTGGACAGATACGCAGTATTTT. This translates into CASSQAWTDTQYF.

This sequence joins TRBV7-2 and TRBJ2-7, with a tentative D call TRBD2 (5 bases). This CDR3 is built from 14 residues. Germline V gene data show CDR1 as SGHTA and CDR2 as FQGNSA. The V end was cut by 5 bases, the J end by 4 bases, with 15 bases between. Written as DNA, the CDR3 is TGTGCCAGCAGCCCCGCGGCGGGCCTTTACGAGCAGTACTTC. Translating gives CASSPAAGLYEQYF.

This chain uses TRBV20-1 with TRBJ1-1; D may be TRBD1 (5 bases). Per the germline V gene, CDR1 is DFQATT and CDR2 is SNEGSKA (reference sequence). Between the trimmed V and J ends, which lost 6 bases and 3 bases, there was a span of 17 bases. The CDR3 covers 14 residues. CDR3 in amino acids: CSAPRGSRDTEAFF. CDR3 nucleotides: TGCAGTGCCCCTCGGGGCAGCCGAGACACTGAAGCTTTCTTT.

J is TRBJ2-7 and V is TRBV5-1; 11 bases line up with TRBD2. J was trimmed by 0 bases and V by 7 bases; bases with no gene match: 12. The CDR3 sequence is 17 residues long. The germline V gene has CDR1 SGHRS and CDR2 YFSETQ. For the CDR3, the DNA is TGCGCCAGCCGCCGGGGGCTAGCGGGGGGAAGCTCCTACGAGCAGTACTTC. This sequence encodes CASRRGLAGGSSYEQYF. The variable domain in full, with the rest retrieved from reference TRBV5-1 and TRBJ2-7, is KAGVTQTPRYLIKTRGQQVTLSCSPISGHRSVSWYQQTPGQGLQFLFEYFSETQRNKGNFPGRFSGRQFSNSRSEMNVSTLELGDSALYLCASRRGLAGGSSYEQYFGPGTRLTVT.